These 12 T cell receptor beta chains share one sample of origin, sequenced in a study of blood T cells in healthy people across ages. Combining a sample-barcoded 5' primer with a J-beta primer mix, a second PCR ran for roughly 6 to 12 cycles. A single record per CDR3 protein comes from TCRdb applying MiXCR to the 5' RACE reads. In the table there are 580,000 or so distinct CDR3 sequences, around 48% of which are singletons. The sequenced material came from blood. All receptors derive from a man older than 75 in good health.

This sequence joins TRBV3-1 and TRBJ1-2; D is unresolved. V lost 1 base and J 0 bases, leaving 12 bases between the germline ends. Germline CDR1 and CDR2: LGHDT and YNNKEL (reference sequence). There are 16 residues in the CDR3. The CDR3 DNA is TGTGCCAGCAGCCAAGGTTTGCGTCAAGCTAACTATGGCTACACCTTC. Translation: CASSQGLRQANYGYTF.

The chain uses TRBV15 and TRBJ2-1, with TRBD2 identical over 8 bases. Germline loops: CDR1 LNHNV, CDR2 YYDKDF (reference sequence). The CDR3 is 15 amino acids. The J segment lost 6 bases and the V segment lost 3 bases, leaving 7 bases of the junction unmatched. This chain's CDR3 is CATSRSGTRSNEQFF. DNA of the CDR3: TGTGCCACCAGCAGGTCCGGGACTAGGTCCAATGAGCAGTTCTTC. Combining the CDR3 with reference TRBV15 and TRBJ2-1 gives the whole variable domain DAMVIQNPRYQVTQFGKPVTLSCSQTLNHNVMYWYQQKSSQAPKLLFHYYDKDFNNEADTPDNFQSRRPNTSFCFLDIRSPGLGDTAMYLCATSRSGTRSNEQFFGPGTRLTVL.

This clonotype has a single count. A much larger clone differs from this one at a single base, so this may be a read error. This chain links TRBV6-5 with TRBJ2-2; 9 nucleotides match TRBD1. The germline V gene has CDR1 MNHEY and CDR2 SVGAGI. V shed 6 bases, J shed 3 bases, and the junction held 8 bases outside the gene matches. The CDR3 length is 16 residues. CDR3 nucleotide sequence: TGTGCCAGCAGAGCCCGACAGGGGGTCGACACCGGGGAGCTGTTTTTT. The encoded protein is CASRARQGVDTGELFF.

The rearrangement uses TRBV5-1 and TRBJ2-7; 10 positions agree with TRBD2. Germline values: CDR1 SGHRS, CDR2 YFSETQ. Unmatched junction bases numbered 6, after V lost 0 bases and J lost 3 bases. The CDR3 length is 16 residues. CDR3 nucleotide sequence: TGCGCCAGCAGCTTGGGGGGGACTAGCGCAAACTACGAGCAGTACTTC. Translating it yields CASSLGGTSANYEQYF.

This sequence joins TRBV10-2 and TRBJ2-1; possibly TRBD2 for D (6 bases). This CDR3 region has 14 residues. CDR1 is WSHSY, CDR2 SAAADI, per germline. Deletions cut 6 bases from V and 1 base from J, with 10 bases between. CDR3 sequence: CASRLAVSYNEQFF. The CDR3 region has the DNA TGCGCCAGCAGATTAGCGGTTTCCTACAATGAGCAGTTCTTC.

The chain employs TRBV20-1 and TRBJ2-4; no clear D. The CDR3 length is 14 residues. The germline gives CDR1 DFQATT, CDR2 SNEGSKA (reference sequence). V was cut by 6 bases and J by 5 bases, with 17 bases left in between. CDR3 sequence: CSANPLRPQNIQYF. CDR3 DNA: TGCAGTGCGAACCCCCTTCGACCCCAAAACATTCAGTACTTC.

The rearrangement uses TRBV20-1 and TRBJ2-1; TRBD2 matches at 9 bases. The J segment lost 7 bases and the V segment lost 5 bases, leaving 6 bases of the junction unmatched. The V gene's germline CDR1 is DFQATT and CDR2 SNEGSKA (reference sequence). CDR3 length: 13 residues. The CDR3 nucleotides read TGCAGTGCTCCTCTTAGCGGGGGAAATGAGCAGTTCTTC. It yields the protein CSAPLSGGNEQFF.

A few counts support this clonotype. The genes are TRBV6-4 and TRBJ2-1; D not resolved. This CDR3 is 13 amino acids long. The V end was cut by 0 bases, the J end by 4 bases, with 4 bases between. Germline V gene data show CDR1 as MRHNA and CDR2 as SNTAGT. CDR3 protein: CASSDSEYNEQFF. CDR3 bases: TGTGCCAGCAGTGACTCGGAATACAATGAGCAGTTCTTC.

This clonotype has a handful of counts. The V call is TRBV20-1, the J call TRBJ2-4, with 9 positions matching TRBD1. The J call may be incorrect, as the DNA end agrees better with TRBJ2-7. From germline, CDR1 is DFQATT and CDR2 SNEGSKA (reference sequence). The CDR3 length is 12 residues. The CDR3 sequence is CSADRGDDEQYF. The CDR3 DNA reads as TGCAGTGCCGACAGGGGGGACGACGAGCAGTACTTC.

This clonotype has a handful of counts. The rearrangement joins TRBV29-1 to TRBJ2-1; 10 bases map to TRBD1. The trim removed 5 bases at V and 5 bases at J, leaving 9 bases unmatched. This CDR3 has 15 amino acids. The germline V gene encodes CDR1 SQVTM and CDR2 ANQGSEA. Here the CDR3 reads CSVPTGTGANNEQFF. The CDR3 region has the DNA TGCAGCGTTCCAACCGGGACAGGGGCCAACAATGAGCAGTTCTTC.

J is TRBJ2-3 and V is TRBV12-3 or TRBV12-4; D gene uncertain. V was shortened by 5 bases and J by 4 bases, with 4 bases between the two germline ends. The CDR3 contains 11 residues. The CDR3, as DNA: TGTGCCAGCAGTATATCAGATACGCAGTATTTT. It specifies CASSISDTQYF.

This rearrangement joins TRBV7-2 to TRBJ2-5; D unresolved. The J call is doubtful: the DNA matches TRBJ2-7 better. Germline V gene data show CDR1 as SGHTA and CDR2 as FQGNSA. The length of the CDR3 is 15 residues. CDR3 protein: CASSPGSVYSYEQYF. CDR3 nucleotides: TGTGCCAGCAGCCCCGGGTCTGTCTACTCCTACGAGCAGTACTTC.